What follows are 18 T cell receptor beta chains derived from one specimen sequenced in a study of blood T cell repertoires in COVID-19. This table comes from immunoSEQ multiplex PCR, and its TCRdb copy is limited to in-frame clones, with some not included. The sample yields 300,000 to 350,000 clones, 88% seen once. Specimen: PBMCs or T cells enriched from blood (not recorded which). All receptors come from a man aged 25-45 years who had recovered from COVID-19.

The chain carries TRBV24-1 and TRBJ2-1; a weak D match, TRBD2 (7 bases). The CDR3 runs 14 residues. V lost 10 bases and J lost 3, with 15 bases in between. Germline V gene data show CDR1 as KGHDR and CDR2 as SFDVKD. The chain's CDR3 is CATEGGTFYNEQFF. DNA for the CDR3: TGTGCCACTGAGGGGGGGACCTTCTACAATGAGCAGTTCTTC.

Turning to this clone: Other DNA sequences in this sample translate to the same CDR3. The rearrangement links TRBV9 to TRBJ2-1; 9 bases match TRBD2. This CDR3 has 16 residues. Trimming cost V 0 bases and J 2 bases; bases outside gene matches: 3. Germline-derived CDR1 and CDR2 are SGDLS and YYNGEE. The CDR3 nucleotides are TGTGCCAGCAGCGTAGGAGCGGGGGGCCCCTACAATGAGCAGTTCTTC. Its translation: CASSVGAGGPYNEQFF.

This chain connects TRBV11-2 to TRBJ2-1, with 10 bases fitting TRBD2. CDR1 and CDR2 (germline): SGHAT, FQNNGV. V gave up 0 bases and J gave up 5 bases; unmatched junction bases: 7. The CDR3 is 17 amino acids. CDR3 amino acids: CASSLERGLAGDNEQFF. CDR3 sequence (DNA): TGTGCCAGCAGCTTAGAGCGAGGGCTAGCGGGGGACAATGAGCAGTTCTTC.

The chain is built from TRBV12-3 or TRBV12-4 and TRBJ1-2, with D unclear. The V and J ends lost 3 bases and 4 bases respectively, with 9 bases between them. The CDR3 covers 13 residues. DNA for the CDR3: TGTGCCAGCAGTTTGGACGGACTCTATGGCTACACCTTC. Translating gives CASSLDGLYGYTF.

The chain combines TRBV27 with TRBJ2-3, with D maybe TRBD2 (5 bases). V dropped 3 bases and J dropped 2 bases, with 15 bases sitting between them. Looked up from germline, CDR1 is MNHEY and CDR2 is SMNVEV (reference sequence). There are 16 residues in the CDR3. The CDR3 DNA is TGTGCCAGCAGTTTTCGGATTCGGGGATCCACAGATACGCAGTATTTT. Protein product: CASSFRIRGSTDTQYF.

This clone has just one count. This chain connects TRBV9 to TRBJ1-2, with 11 bases matching TRBD1. Germline V gene data show CDR1 as SGDLS and CDR2 as YYNGEE. With V trimmed by 0 bases and J by 6 bases, 4 bases remained unmatched. The CDR3 is made up of 15 amino acids. Here the CDR3 reads CASSVAGQGEDGYTF. CDR3 sequence (DNA): TGTGCCAGCAGCGTAGCGGGACAGGGGGAGGATGGCTACACCTTC.

The V call is TRBV28, the J call TRBJ1-3; 7 bases map to TRBD1. V shed 6 bases, J shed 4 bases, and the junction held 9 bases outside the gene matches. CDR3 length equals 15 residues. Germline CDR1 reads MDHEN; CDR2 reads SYDVKM. This chain's CDR3 is CASRPTGDVGNTIYF. Written as DNA, the CDR3 is TGTGCCAGCAGACCTACAGGGGATGTGGGAAACACCATATATTTT.

The CDR3 spells CASSLWAGGYTDTQYF. The CDR3 DNA sequence: TGTGCCAGCAGCCTTTGGGCGGGGGGGTACACAGATACGCAGTATTTT. This chain links TRBV5-6 with TRBJ2-3, with 9 bases identical to TRBD2. J was trimmed by 2 bases and V by 4 bases; bases with no gene match: 8. In germline, CDR1 is SGHDT, CDR2 YYEEEE. The length of the CDR3 is 16 residues.

This chain connects TRBV9 to TRBJ1-3; TRBD1 is a possible D gene (6 bases). Germline V gives CDR1 SGDLS, CDR2 YYNGEE. CDR3 length: 17 residues. V was shortened by 0 bases and J by 1 base, with 14 bases between the two germline ends. Written as DNA, the CDR3 is TGTGCCAGCAGCGTAGGCCCCCTCGACAGGTCTGGAAACACCATATATTTT. This gives the protein CASSVGPLDRSGNTIYF.

The chain uses TRBV9 and TRBJ2-1, with D tentatively TRBD1 (5 bases). This CDR3 is built from 15 residues. From germline, CDR1 is SGDLS and CDR2 YYNGEE. Between the trimmed V and J ends, which lost 0 bases and 3 bases, there was a span of 10 bases. The CDR3 DNA sequence: TGTGCCAGCAGCGTAGCGCAGGGTGTCTACAATGAGCAGTTCTTC. Encoded protein: CASSVAQGVYNEQFF.

The chain links TRBV7-6 to TRBJ2-7, with 9 bases that match TRBD1. The CDR3 spans 15 residues. J was trimmed by 1 base and V by 5 bases; bases with no gene match: 6. Germline CDR1 SGHVS, CDR2 FNYEAQ. CDR3 sequence: CASSHPGQGSYEQYF. For the CDR3, the DNA is TGTGCCAGCAGCCACCCGGGACAGGGATCCTACGAGCAGTACTTC.

The chain carries TRBV18 and TRBJ1-1; 7 bases line up with TRBD1. The germline V gene encodes CDR1 KGHSH and CDR2 LQKENI. Unmatched junction bases numbered 8, after V lost 6 bases and J lost 7 bases. The length of the CDR3 is 13 residues. This CDR3 is CASSAPGGSEAFF. CDR3 DNA sequence: TGTGCCAGCTCCGCGCCAGGGGGTAGTGAAGCTTTCTTT.

The chain carries TRBV30 and TRBJ2-7; D is perhaps TRBD1 (6 bases). V lost 2 bases to trimming and J lost 6 bases, with 11 bases between them. The CDR3 runs to 12 residues. The germline gives CDR1 GTSNPN, CDR2 SVGIG (reference sequence). In DNA, the CDR3 is TGTGCCTGGAGTCCCGGGACAAGCGAGCAGTACTTC. Amino acid sequence: CAWSPGTSEQYF. Combining the CDR3 with reference TRBV30 and TRBJ2-7 gives the whole variable domain SQTIHQWPATLVQPVGSPLSLECTVEGTSNPNLYWYRQAAGRGLQLLFYSVGIGQISSEVPQNLSASRPQDRQFILSSKKLLLSDSGFYLCAWSPGTSEQYFGPGTRLTVT.

The genes are TRBV19 and TRBJ2-5, with D possibly TRBD2 on 6 matching bases. The CDR3 totals 15 residues. Trimming shortened V by 6 bases and J by 5 bases, and 19 bases separated the two germline ends. Germline V lookup: CDR1 LNHDA, CDR2 SQIVND (reference sequence). The CDR3 loop reads CASSLLGGRGETQYF. CDR3 nucleotide sequence: TGTGCCAGTAGCCTACTCGGGGGTCGGGGGGAGACCCAGTACTTC.

This chain joins TRBV6-5 and TRBJ1-2; no reliable D call. This CDR3 spans 13 amino acids. Trimming left V 7 bases short and J 2 bases short, with 11 bases between. Germline V gives CDR1 MNHEY, CDR2 SVGAGI. Here the CDR3 DNA reads TGTGCCAGCACCTCTATCGAGAACTATGGCTACACCTTC. It translates to CASTSIENYGYTF.

The genes are TRBV9 and TRBJ1-1, with TRBD1 identical over 9 bases. The V and J ends lost 3 bases and 4 bases, in that order; junction bases with no gene match: 7. The CDR3 is 15 residues long. Germline V gives CDR1 SGDLS, CDR2 YYNGEE. CDR3 nucleotide sequence: TGTGCCAGCAGCGGAACTGGACAGGGGCCCACTGAAGCTTTCTTT. Translated, it gives CASSGTGQGPTEAFF.

The chain recombines TRBV28 with TRBJ2-7, with 11 bases lining up with TRBD2. The germline V gene has CDR1 MDHEN and CDR2 SYDVKM. The CDR3 totals 13 residues. V was pared by 10 bases and J by 5 bases, with 7 bases of the junction left unmatched. CDR3 coding DNA: TGTGCCATCCAACCGGGACTAGCGGACGAGCAGTACTTC. As protein: CAIQPGLADEQYF.

The chain is built from TRBV4-1 and TRBJ2-2; maybe TRBD1 (5 bases). The germline gives CDR1 MGHRA, CDR2 YSYEKL. CDR3 length equals 15 residues. The germline V and J ends were trimmed by 1 base and 9 bases, with 15 bases remaining between them. CDR3 coding DNA: TGCGCCAGCAGCCAAGTAAACCAGGGATCCAGGGAGCTGTTTTTT. It is translated as CASSQVNQGSRELFF.